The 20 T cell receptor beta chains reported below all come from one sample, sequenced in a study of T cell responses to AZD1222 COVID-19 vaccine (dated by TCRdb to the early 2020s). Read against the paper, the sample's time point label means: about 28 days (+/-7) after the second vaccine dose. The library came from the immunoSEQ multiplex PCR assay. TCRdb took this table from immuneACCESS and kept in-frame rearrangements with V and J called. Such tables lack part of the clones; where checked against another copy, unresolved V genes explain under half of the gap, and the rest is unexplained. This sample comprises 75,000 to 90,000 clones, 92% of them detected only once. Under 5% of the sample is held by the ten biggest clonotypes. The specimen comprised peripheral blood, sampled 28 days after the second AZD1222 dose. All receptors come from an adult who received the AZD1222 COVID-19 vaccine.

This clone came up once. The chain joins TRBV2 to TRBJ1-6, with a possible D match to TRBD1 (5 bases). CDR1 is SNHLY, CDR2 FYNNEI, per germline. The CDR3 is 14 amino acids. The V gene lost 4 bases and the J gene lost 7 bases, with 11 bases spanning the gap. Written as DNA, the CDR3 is TGTGCCAGCAGTGTCGGGACTGACAATTCACCCCTCCACTTT. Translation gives CASSVGTDNSPLHF.

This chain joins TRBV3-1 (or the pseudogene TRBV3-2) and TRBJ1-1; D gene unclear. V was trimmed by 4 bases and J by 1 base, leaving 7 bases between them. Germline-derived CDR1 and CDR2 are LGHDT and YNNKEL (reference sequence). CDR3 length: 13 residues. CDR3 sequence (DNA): TGTGCCAGCAGCCCCGGGCGGAACACTGAAGCTTTCTTT. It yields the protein CASSPGRNTEAFF.

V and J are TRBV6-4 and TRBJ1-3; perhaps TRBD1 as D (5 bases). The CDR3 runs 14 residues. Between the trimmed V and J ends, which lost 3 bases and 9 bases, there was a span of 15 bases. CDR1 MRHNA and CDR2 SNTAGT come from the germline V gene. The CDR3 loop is CASSEAREVPTIYF. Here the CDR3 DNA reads TGTGCCAGCAGTGAGGCCAGGGAGGTTCCCACCATATATTTT.

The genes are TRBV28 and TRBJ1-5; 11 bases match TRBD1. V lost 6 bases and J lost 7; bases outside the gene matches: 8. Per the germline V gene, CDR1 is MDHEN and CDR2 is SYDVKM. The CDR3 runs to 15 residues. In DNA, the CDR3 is TGTGCCAGCAGCCACGGACAGGGGGCGGAGCAGCCCCAGCATTTT. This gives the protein CASSHGQGAEQPQHF.

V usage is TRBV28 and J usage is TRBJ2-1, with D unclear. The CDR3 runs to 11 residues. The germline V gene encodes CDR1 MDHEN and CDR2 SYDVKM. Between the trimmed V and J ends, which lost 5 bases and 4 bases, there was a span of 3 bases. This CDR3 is CASSPYNEQFF. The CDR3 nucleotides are TGTGCCAGCAGTCCTTACAATGAGCAGTTCTTC.

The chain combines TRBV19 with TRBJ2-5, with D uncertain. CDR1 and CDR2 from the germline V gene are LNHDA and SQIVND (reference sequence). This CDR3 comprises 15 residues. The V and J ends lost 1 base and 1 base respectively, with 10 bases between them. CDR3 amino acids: CASSIARRTQETQYF. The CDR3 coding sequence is TGTGCCAGTAGTATAGCAAGACGAACCCAAGAGACCCAGTACTTC.

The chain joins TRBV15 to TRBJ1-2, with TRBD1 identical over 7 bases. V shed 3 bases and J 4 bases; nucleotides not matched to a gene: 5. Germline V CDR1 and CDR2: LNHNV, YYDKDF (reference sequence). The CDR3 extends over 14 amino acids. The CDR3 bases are TGTGCCACCAGCAGGAGGGGGCGAGGCTATGGCTACACCTTC. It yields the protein CATSRRGRGYGYTF.

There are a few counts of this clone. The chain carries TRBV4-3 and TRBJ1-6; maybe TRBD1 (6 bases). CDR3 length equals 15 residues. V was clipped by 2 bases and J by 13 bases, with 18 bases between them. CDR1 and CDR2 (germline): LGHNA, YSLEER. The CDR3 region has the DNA TGCGCCAGCAGCCAATCCGGGGGCACGGAGAAGCCCCTCCACTTT. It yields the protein CASSQSGGTEKPLHF.

CDR3 DNA sequence: TGTGCCAGCAGCTACAGGGGACAGGGTAACAATGAGCAGTTCTTC. Translated, it gives CASSYRGQGNNEQFF. This chain connects TRBV5-5 to TRBJ2-1, with TRBD1 matching 9 bases. This CDR3 contains 15 residues. Germline CDR1 SGHKS, CDR2 YYEKEE (reference sequence). The V segment lost 3 bases and the J segment 5 bases; nucleotides outside the gene matches: 6.

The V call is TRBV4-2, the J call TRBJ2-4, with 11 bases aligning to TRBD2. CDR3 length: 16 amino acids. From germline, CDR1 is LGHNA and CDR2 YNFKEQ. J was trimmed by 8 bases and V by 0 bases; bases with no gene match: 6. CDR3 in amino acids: CASSQDPSGRWDIQYF. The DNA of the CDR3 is TGTGCCAGCAGCCAAGATCCTAGCGGGAGGTGGGACATTCAGTACTTC.

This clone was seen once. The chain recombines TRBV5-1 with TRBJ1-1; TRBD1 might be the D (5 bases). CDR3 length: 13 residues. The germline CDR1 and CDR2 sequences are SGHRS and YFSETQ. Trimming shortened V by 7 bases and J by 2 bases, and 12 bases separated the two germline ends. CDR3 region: CASGGGDNTEAFF. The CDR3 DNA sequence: TGCGCCAGCGGGGGAGGAGACAACACTGAAGCTTTCTTT.

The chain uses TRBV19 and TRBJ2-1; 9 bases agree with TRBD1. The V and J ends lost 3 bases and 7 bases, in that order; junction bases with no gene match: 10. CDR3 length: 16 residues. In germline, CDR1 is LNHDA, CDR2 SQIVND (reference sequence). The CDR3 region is CASSMDVGTGLNEQFF. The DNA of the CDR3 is TGTGCCAGTAGTATGGACGTCGGGACAGGGTTAAATGAGCAGTTCTTC.

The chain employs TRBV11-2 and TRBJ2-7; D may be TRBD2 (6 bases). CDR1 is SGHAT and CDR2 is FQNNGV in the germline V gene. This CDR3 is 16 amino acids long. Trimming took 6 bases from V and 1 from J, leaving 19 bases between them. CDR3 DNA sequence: TGTGCCAGCAGTCCGAATCCGGGACTTGCGTCCTACGAGCAGTACTTC. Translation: CASSPNPGLASYEQYF.

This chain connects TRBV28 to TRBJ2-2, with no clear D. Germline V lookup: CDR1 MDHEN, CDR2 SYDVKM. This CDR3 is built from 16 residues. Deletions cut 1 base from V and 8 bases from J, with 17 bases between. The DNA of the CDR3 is TGTGCCAGCAGTTTATTGCTCCAGCCCGGAGTGGGGGAGCTGTTTTTT. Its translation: CASSLLLQPGVGELFF.

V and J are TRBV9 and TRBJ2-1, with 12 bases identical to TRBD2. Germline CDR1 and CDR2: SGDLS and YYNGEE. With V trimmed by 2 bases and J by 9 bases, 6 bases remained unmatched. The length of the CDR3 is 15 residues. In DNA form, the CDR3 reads TGTGCCAGCAGCGTGCGGACTAGCGGGACGGGTGAGCAGTTCTTC. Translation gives CASSVRTSGTGEQFF. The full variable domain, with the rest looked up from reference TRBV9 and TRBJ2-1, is DSGVTQTPKHLITATGQRVTLRCSPRSGDLSVYWYQQSLDQGLQFLIQYYNGEERAKGNILERFSAQQFPDLHSELNLSSLELGDSALYFCASSVRTSGTGEQFFGPGTRLTVL.

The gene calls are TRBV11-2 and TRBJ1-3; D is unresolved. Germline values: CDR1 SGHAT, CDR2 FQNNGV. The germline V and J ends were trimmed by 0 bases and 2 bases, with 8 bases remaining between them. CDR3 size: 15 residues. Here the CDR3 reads CASSLERAPGNTIYF. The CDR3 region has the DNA TGTGCCAGCAGCTTAGAGAGGGCGCCTGGAAACACCATATATTTT.

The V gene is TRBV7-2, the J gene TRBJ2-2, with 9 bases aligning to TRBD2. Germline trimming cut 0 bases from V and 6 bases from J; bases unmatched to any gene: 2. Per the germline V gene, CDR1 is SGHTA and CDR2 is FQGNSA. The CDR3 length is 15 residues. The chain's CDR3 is CASSLAGTSSGELFF. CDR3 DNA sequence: TGTGCCAGCAGCTTAGCCGGGACTAGCTCCGGGGAGCTGTTTTTT.

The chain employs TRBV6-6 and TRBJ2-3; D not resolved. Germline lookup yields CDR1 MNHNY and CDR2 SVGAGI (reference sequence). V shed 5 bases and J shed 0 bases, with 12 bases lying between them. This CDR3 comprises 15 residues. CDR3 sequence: CASSLRHHSTDTQYF. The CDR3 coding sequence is TGTGCCAGCAGTCTGAGACACCATAGCACAGATACGCAGTATTTT.

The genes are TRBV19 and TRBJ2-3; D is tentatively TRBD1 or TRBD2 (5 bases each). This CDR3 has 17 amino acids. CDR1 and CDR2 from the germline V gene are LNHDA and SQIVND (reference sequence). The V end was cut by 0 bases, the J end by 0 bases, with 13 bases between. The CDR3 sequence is CASSIDWGPTSTDTQYF. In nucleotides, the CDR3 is TGTGCCAGTAGTATAGATTGGGGACCGACTAGCACAGATACGCAGTATTTT.

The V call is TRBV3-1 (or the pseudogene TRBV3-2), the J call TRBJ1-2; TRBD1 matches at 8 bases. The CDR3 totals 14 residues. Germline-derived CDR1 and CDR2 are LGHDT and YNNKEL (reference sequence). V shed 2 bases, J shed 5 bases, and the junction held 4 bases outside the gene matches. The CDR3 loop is CASSQTGGTYGYTF. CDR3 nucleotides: TGTGCCAGCAGCCAAACAGGGGGGACTTATGGCTACACCTTC.